Listed here are 29 T cell receptor beta chains from one sample, sequenced in a study of T cells in Graves' hyperthyroidism and ophthalmopathy. RNA transcripts were the template for amplifying TCR beta CDR3 regions. Researchers ran a first-round RT-PCR on the TCR CDR3 using the HTBI primer set. TCRdb used MiXCR to reprocess the multiplex PCR reads, holding one entry per CDR3 protein. This table holds 600,000 or so distinct CDR3 sequences, approximately 15% found once. The sequenced material came from blood. The receptors originated from a woman under 30 with Graves' ophthalmopathy.

This clonotype was counted between two and nine times. The V and J genes are TRBV7-9 and TRBJ1-4, with TRBD1 matching 12 bases. The CDR3 runs 14 residues. The junction had 2 bases not matched to a gene; V was cut back by 4 bases and J by 8 bases. Per germline, CDR1 SEHNR and CDR2 FQNEAQ (reference sequence). The CDR3: CASSSGQGAEKLFF. CDR3 sequence (DNA): TGTGCCAGCAGCTCGGGACAGGGGGCAGAAAAACTGTTTTTT.

This clonotype has a count of ten or more. The rearrangement links TRBV10-3 to TRBJ2-5; tentative D call: TRBD1 (6 bases). Germline lookup yields CDR1 ENHRY and CDR2 SYGVKD. Trimming pared 6 bases from V and 1 base from J, leaving 12 bases between. This CDR3 comprises 14 residues. The CDR3 sequence is CAISRAGAQETQYF. In nucleotides, the CDR3 is TGTGCCATCAGCCGGGCAGGGGCCCAAGAGACCCAGTACTTC.

Of note for this clonotype: A single base separates this from a much larger clone, so it may be a read error. V usage is TRBV7-8 and J usage is TRBJ2-1, with TRBD2 identical over 8 bases. The germline gives CDR1 SGHVS, CDR2 FQNEAQ. This CDR3 is built from 15 residues. The V gene end was trimmed by 5 bases and the J gene end by 12 bases; junction bases not matched to a gene: 15. The CDR3 bases are TGTGCCAGCAGCCCCCCTAGCGGGCGGTGGGATGGGCAGTTCTTC. Translation: CASSPPSGRWDGQFF. The entire variable domain, with the rest obtained from reference TRBV7-8 and TRBJ2-1, is as follows: GAGVSQSPRYKVAKRGQDVALRCDPISGHVSLFWYQQALGQGPEFLTYFQNEAQLDKSGLPSDRFFAERPEGSVSTLKIQRTQQEDSAVYLCASSPPSGRWDGQFFGPGTRLTVL.

This clonotype came up a few times. The chain employs TRBV30 and TRBJ2-3, with 14 bases lining up with TRBD2. This CDR3 is built from 14 residues. Germline V gene lookup returns CDR1 GTSNPN and CDR2 SVGIG (reference sequence). V dropped 7 bases and J dropped 1; count of bases not matched to a gene: 1. The CDR3 is CALGLAGGTDTQYF. The CDR3 DNA is TGTGCCTTGGGACTAGCGGGAGGCACAGATACGCAGTATTTT.

In its sample, this clonotype was seen many times. The chain has TRBV5-1 and TRBJ2-1; 9 nucleotides match TRBD1. The V segment lost 7 bases and the J segment 4 bases; nucleotides outside the gene matches: 9. The germline CDR1 and CDR2 sequences are SGHRS and YFSETQ. The CDR3 totals 15 residues. CDR3 nucleotides: TGCGCCAGCGGGAAGGGGACAGGGAATTACAATGAGCAGTTCTTC. This codes for CASGKGTGNYNEQFF.

V is TRBV20-1 and J is TRBJ2-1, with 8 bases aligning to TRBD2. This CDR3 comprises 14 residues. CDR1 DFQATT and CDR2 SNEGSKA come from the germline V gene (reference sequence). V lost 3 bases, J lost 6 bases, and 7 bases stayed unmatched. The CDR3 sequence: CSARKTSGLNEQFF. The CDR3, as DNA: TGCAGTGCTAGGAAAACTAGCGGACTCAATGAGCAGTTCTTC.

CDR3 loop: CASSLHLSNQPQHF. The CDR3, as DNA: TGTGCCAGCAGCTTACACCTTAGCAATCAGCCCCAGCATTTT. The V call is TRBV7-2, the J call TRBJ1-5; D gene unclear. CDR3 length: 14 residues. Germline lookup yields CDR1 SGHTA and CDR2 FQGNSA. V lost 2 bases and J 0 bases, leaving 5 bases between the germline ends.

The rearrangement joins TRBV6-2 or TRBV6-3 to TRBJ2-7; 9 bases fit TRBD2. Trimming at V came to 0 bases and at J to 13 bases, leaving 10 bases not matched to a gene. The CDR3 is 14 residues long. Germline CDR1 MNHEY, CDR2 SVGEGT. Written as DNA, the CDR3 is TGTGCCAGCAGTTACTCTGGCGGGAGGGCCCCCGCATACTTC. It yields the protein CASSYSGGRAPAYF.

This clonotype has at least ten counts. The rearrangement joins TRBV7-9 to TRBJ2-7, with 9 bases aligning to TRBD2. Germline V gene sequence: CDR1 SEHNR, CDR2 FQNEAQ (reference sequence). With V trimmed by 5 bases and J by 3 bases, 11 bases remained unmatched. This CDR3 has 16 residues. CDR3 DNA sequence: TGTGCCAGCAGCCCCTACTTACTAGCGGGCAACTACGAGCAGTACTTC. Protein sequence: CASSPYLLAGNYEQYF.

This clonotype was counted at least ten times. The chain couples TRBV5-1 to TRBJ2-3; 10 bases map to TRBD2. Germline V gene lookup returns CDR1 SGHRS and CDR2 YFSETQ. The CDR3 loop spans 15 amino acids. V shed 0 bases and J 5 bases; nucleotides not matched to a gene: 3. In nucleotides, the CDR3 is TGCGCCAGCAGCTTGGAAAGCGGGAGGGTAGATACGCAGTATTTT. Protein sequence: CASSLESGRVDTQYF.

The chain couples TRBV28 to TRBJ2-1; D is unclear. The CDR3 is 15 amino acids. Germline CDR1 MDHEN, CDR2 SYDVKM. The germline V and J ends were trimmed by 4 bases and 2 bases, with 12 bases remaining between them. CDR3 loop: CASSSRLGPYNEQFF. The CDR3 DNA reads as TGTGCCAGCAGTTCACGACTCGGACCCTACAATGAGCAGTTCTTC.

In this sample, this clonotype turned up many times. J is TRBJ2-3 and V is TRBV13, with TRBD2 matching over 7 bases. With 2 bases clipped from V and 2 bases from J, the junction kept 4 bases outside the gene matches. The CDR3 is 15 amino acids. Germline CDR1 PRHDT, CDR2 FYEKMQ (reference sequence). This chain's CDR3 is CASSLSGTLTDTQYF. As DNA, the CDR3 is TGTGCCAGCAGCTTAAGCGGGACCCTCACAGATACGCAGTATTTT.

This clonotype was seen ten or more times. The CDR3 DNA sequence: TGTGCCAGCAGTTTTATACAGGGGGCGCGGGACACCGGGGAGCTGTTTTTT. Its translation is CASSFIQGARDTGELFF. This sequence joins TRBV28 and TRBJ2-2, with 9 bases fitting TRBD1. This CDR3 region has 17 residues. J gave up 3 bases and V 3 bases, and 8 bases lay outside the gene matches. From germline, CDR1 is MDHEN and CDR2 SYDVKM.

Worth noting for this clonotype: A much more abundant neighbour one base away suggests this may be a read error. The chain combines TRBV7-9 with TRBJ1-4; D ambiguous. The germline gives CDR1 SEHNR, CDR2 FQNEAQ (reference sequence). The CDR3 is 17 residues long. V shed 5 bases and J shed 10 bases, with 26 bases lying between them. Here the CDR3 DNA reads TGTGCCAGCAGCCCTCCCCGATCAGCTAGGCATGGAGGAAAACTGTTTTTT. This translates into CASSPPRSARHGGKLFF.

The V and J genes are TRBV4-2 and TRBJ2-7; TRBD2 matches at 12 bases. Germline-derived CDR1 and CDR2 are LGHNA and YNFKEQ. CDR3 length: 17 residues. Unmatched junction bases numbered 5, after V lost 0 bases and J lost 2 bases. In DNA, the CDR3 is TGTGCCAGCAGCCAAGATAAACCTAGCGGGAGGGCCTACGAGCAGTACTTC. Amino acids: CASSQDKPSGRAYEQYF.

This chain uses TRBV4-3 with TRBJ2-4; TRBD1 might be the D (5 bases). The CDR3 is 17 residues long. With 0 bases removed from V and 0 bases from J, the gap between germline ends came to 12 bases. The germline V gene encodes CDR1 LGHNA and CDR2 YSLEER. The DNA of the CDR3 is TGCGCCAGCAGCCAAGACAGGGAAACATTAGCCAAAAACATTCAGTACTTC. The encoded protein is CASSQDRETLAKNIQYF.

This clonotype has only a few counts. The V gene is TRBV29-1, the J gene TRBJ2-1, with D tentatively TRBD2 (6 bases). The CDR3 runs to 15 residues. Deletions cut 1 base from V and 8 bases from J, with 18 bases between. The germline CDR1 and CDR2 sequences are SQVTM and ANQGSEA. The CDR3 is CSVEGKVGSWDEQFF. In nucleotides, the CDR3 is TGCAGCGTTGAAGGTAAGGTCGGGAGTTGGGATGAGCAGTTCTTC.

This clonotype was seen a few times. This rearrangement joins TRBV15 to TRBJ1-5, with TRBD1 matching 8 bases. With 6 bases clipped from V and 4 bases from J, the junction kept 14 bases outside the gene matches. Germline CDR1 reads LNHNV; CDR2 reads YYDKDF (reference sequence). This CDR3 is built from 17 residues. Written as DNA, the CDR3 is TGTGCCACCAGAGACGGCAGGGGGCGACTAGGGAATCAGCCCCAGCATTTT. It codes for CATRDGRGRLGNQPQHF.

This clonotype has a count of ten or more. The chain links TRBV29-1 to TRBJ1-1; D gene ambiguous. The CDR3 consists of 13 residues. V gave up 7 bases and J gave up 4 bases, with 16 bases separating them. Germline-derived CDR1 and CDR2 are SQVTM and ANQGSEA. CDR3 bases: TGCAGCGCAGTGCGGGTTCGAGGCACTGAAGCTTTCTTT. Its translation: CSAVRVRGTEAFF.

In this sample, this clonotype turned up many times. The gene calls are TRBV18 and TRBJ1-4; D is possibly TRBD1 (5 bases). Germline V CDR1 and CDR2: KGHSH, LQKENI. There are 13 residues in the CDR3. V dropped 4 bases and J dropped 5 bases, with 8 bases sitting between them. For the CDR3, the DNA is TGTGCCAGCTCACGGGGCGTAAATGAAAAACTGTTTTTT. It translates to CASSRGVNEKLFF.

This chain joins TRBV28 and TRBJ1-5, with unresolved D. Trimming pared 2 bases from V and 0 bases from J, leaving 8 bases between. The CDR3 consists of 15 residues. Germline V lookup: CDR1 MDHEN, CDR2 SYDVKM. In DNA, the CDR3 is TGTGCCAGCAGTTTAGACGACCATAGCAATCAGCCCCAGCATTTT. It specifies CASSLDDHSNQPQHF. The whole variable domain, filled in from reference TRBV28 and TRBJ1-5, reads DVKVTQSSRYLVKRTGEKVFLECVQDMDHENMFWYRQDPGLGLRLIYFSYDVKMKEKGDIPEGYSVSREKKERFSLILESASTNQTSMYLCASSLDDHSNQPQHFGDGTRLSIL.

This clonotype came up a few times. The chain employs TRBV9 and TRBJ2-2; D is possibly TRBD2 (5 bases). This CDR3 has 17 amino acids. Germline CDR1 and CDR2: SGDLS and YYNGEE. Trimming cost V 3 bases and J 2 bases, with 17 bases left between them. CDR3 DNA: TGTGCCAGCAGCGGAAGAGACGGGAATCCCAACACCGGGGAGCTGTTTTTT. As protein: CASSGRDGNPNTGELFF.

This clonotype was counted a few times. The V gene is TRBV20-1, the J gene TRBJ2-1; 9 positions match TRBD2. This CDR3 has 16 residues. Unmatched junction bases numbered 11, after V lost 8 bases and J lost 0 bases. Germline V lookup: CDR1 DFQATT, CDR2 SNEGSKA (reference sequence). The CDR3, as DNA: TGCAGTACTGCCCCCCTTAGCGGGAGCTCCTACAATGAGCAGTTCTTC. Translation gives CSTAPLSGSSYNEQFF.

CDR3 in amino acids: CASSMGSGREYNEQFF. DNA of the CDR3: TGTGCCAGTAGTATGGGTAGCGGGAGGGAATACAATGAGCAGTTCTTC. The rearrangement links TRBV19 to TRBJ2-1, with 11 positions matching TRBD2. The germline CDR1 and CDR2 sequences are LNHDA and SQIVND (reference sequence). The CDR3 length is 16 residues. The ends lost 3 bases at V and 4 bases at J; junction bases unmatched: 5. The whole variable domain, remainder taken from reference TRBV19 and TRBJ2-1, is DGGITQSPKYLFRKEGQNVTLSCEQNLNHDAMYWYRQDPGQGLRLIYYSQIVNDFQKGDIAEGYSVSREKKESFPLTVTSAQKNPTAFYLCASSMGSGREYNEQFFGPGTRLTVL.

At least ten counts were recorded for this clonotype. The rearrangement links TRBV27 to TRBJ1-1; possible D gene TRBD1, 6 bases. This CDR3 region has 13 residues. The V end lost 6 bases, the J end lost 4 bases, and 12 bases lay between the germline ends. CDR1 and CDR2 (germline): MNHEY, SMNVEV (reference sequence). Written as DNA, the CDR3 is TGTGCCAGCAGCCCCGGGGGCACCACTGAAGCTTTCTTT. Protein: CASSPGGTTEAFF.

This clonotype was recorded many times. The chain couples TRBV9 to TRBJ1-6; 9 positions match TRBD1. Trimming cost V 3 bases and J 9 bases; bases outside gene matches: 7. The CDR3 spans 15 residues. CDR1 SGDLS and CDR2 YYNGEE come from the germline V gene. Written as DNA, the CDR3 is TGTGCCAGCAGCGCTCCGGGACAGGGAGGTTCACCCCTCCACTTT. Encoded protein: CASSAPGQGGSPLHF.

This clonotype occurred a few times. The genes are TRBV11-2 and TRBJ1-2; D perhaps matches TRBD1 (6 bases). The CDR3 extends over 15 amino acids. Trimming shortened V by 4 bases and J by 0 bases, and 12 bases separated the two germline ends. Germline CDR1 is SGHAT and CDR2 is FQNNGV. CDR3 in DNA: TGTGCCAGCAGCTCCAACAGGGTGACTAACTATGGCTACACCTTC. Translation gives CASSSNRVTNYGYTF. The complete variable domain, with remaining parts taken from reference TRBV11-2 and TRBJ1-2, reads EAGVAQSPRYKIIEKRQSVAFWCNPISGHATLYWYQQILGQGPKLLIQFQNNGVVDDSQLPKDRFSAERLKGVDSTLKIQPAKLEDSAVYLCASSSNRVTNYGYTFGSGTRLTVV.

There are many counts of this clonotype. The chain links TRBV28 to TRBJ2-7; the match to TRBD1 covers 9 bases. The length of the CDR3 is 15 residues. The germline V gene encodes CDR1 MDHEN and CDR2 SYDVKM. Unmatched junction bases numbered 6, after V lost 4 bases and J lost 2 bases. Written as DNA, the CDR3 is TGTGCCAGCAGTTATGCCGGGACAGGGACCTACGAGCAGTACTTC. Its translation: CASSYAGTGTYEQYF.

This clonotype was detected only a few times. The CDR3 loop reads CASSPLTSGTGHYEQYF. The CDR3 nucleotides are TGTGCCAGCTCACCCCTCACATCCGGGACAGGGCATTACGAGCAGTACTTC. The chain recombines TRBV12-3 or TRBV12-4 with TRBJ2-7, with 9 bases identical to TRBD1. V dropped 8 bases and J dropped 4; count of bases not matched to a gene: 18. The CDR3 is 17 residues long.